This passage covers 28 T cell receptor beta chains from one sample sequenced in a study of regulatory T cells in long-lasting Graves disease. The TCR beta library used iRepertoire HTBI primers with Arm-PCR amplification of CDR3. TCRdb processed the multiplex PCR reads anew with MiXCR; each CDR3 protein has one entry. The sample gives 700,000 or so distinct CDR3 sequences, 30% of which show up once; about 42% is in the top ten. Time point defined: persistent/refractory GD, antithyroid drugs over 5 years with positive TRAb. PBMC-extracted RNA yielded the TCR library. The specimen comprised peripheral blood mononuclear cells (PBMCs), sampled when the disease was refractory, from a patient treated with antithyroid drugs. The source of these receptors is a female donor with Graves disease.

The V gene is TRBV20-1, the J gene TRBJ2-5; 8 nucleotides align to TRBD1. The CDR3 spans 15 residues. The germline V gene encodes CDR1 DFQATT and CDR2 SNEGSKA (reference sequence). J lost 4 bases, V lost 5 bases, and 12 bases had no gene match. The CDR3 spells CSAGRRGLGRETQYF. CDR3 DNA: TGCAGTGCTGGCCGCAGGGGGCTTGGCCGAGAGACCCAGTACTTC.

V and J are TRBV2 and TRBJ1-5; 9 bases line up with TRBD1. The CDR3 has 17 residues. Germline V gene sequence: CDR1 SNHLY, CDR2 FYNNEI. With V trimmed by 6 bases and J by 7 bases, 16 bases remained unmatched. The DNA of the CDR3 is TGTGCCAGCAGAATCGACAGGGGGAGCGTAGTGCGGCAGCCCCAGCATTTT. Translating gives CASRIDRGSVVRQPQHF.

This clonotype occurred many times. The chain recombines TRBV20-1 with TRBJ2-2, with 7 bases aligning to TRBD2. V was clipped by 1 base and J by 1 base; unmatched bases: 0. Germline loops: CDR1 DFQATT, CDR2 SNEGSKA (reference sequence). CDR3 size: 14 residues. CDR3 nucleotide sequence: TGCAGTGCTAGAGCGGGAGGGAACACCGGGGAGCTGTTTTTT. The encoded protein is CSARAGGNTGELFF.

This clonotype was recorded a few times. This chain joins TRBV5-1 and TRBJ1-2; no definite D call. The CDR3 covers 14 residues. Germline V gives CDR1 SGHRS, CDR2 YFSETQ. Trimming took 0 bases from V and 6 from J, leaving 12 bases between them. The CDR3 reads CASSLEPGSNGYTF. As DNA, the CDR3 is TGCGCCAGCAGCTTGGAGCCGGGATCCAATGGCTACACCTTC.

This sequence joins TRBV20-1 and TRBJ2-7; D may be TRBD1 or TRBD2 (6 bases each). Deletions cut 5 bases from V and 2 bases from J, with 19 bases between. Germline CDR1 is DFQATT and CDR2 is SNEGSKA (reference sequence). The CDR3 covers 15 residues. As DNA, the CDR3 is TGCAGTGCTCCCAGGGGAAGCGGAGGGGCCTACGAGCAGTACTTC. It specifies CSAPRGSGGAYEQYF.

CDR3 DNA: TGTGCCAGCAGTTCGAGGGAAACCTACACTGAAGCTTTCTTT. Translation gives CASSSRETYTEAFF. The genes are TRBV27 and TRBJ1-1; D is undetermined. The length of the CDR3 is 14 residues. Trimming took 4 bases from V and 3 from J, leaving 12 bases between them. The germline V gene encodes CDR1 MNHEY and CDR2 SMNVEV (reference sequence).

This clonotype has a handful of counts. The chain joins TRBV19 to TRBJ2-5, with TRBD2 as a possible D gene (5 bases). The CDR3 totals 12 residues. Germline V gene lookup returns CDR1 LNHDA and CDR2 SQIVND (reference sequence). Deletions cut 1 base from V and 5 bases from J, with 5 bases between. CDR3 sequence: CASSIVAETQYF. The CDR3 region has the DNA TGTGCCAGTAGTATAGTAGCGGAGACCCAGTACTTC.

The V call is TRBV29-1, the J call TRBJ2-5; D is undetermined. The CDR3 runs to 15 residues. The germline CDR1 and CDR2 sequences are SQVTM and ANQGSEA. Trimming left V 7 bases short and J 2 bases short, with 20 bases between. The CDR3 nucleotides are TGCAGCGCCCGGACCGCACAGATAGTTCAAGAGACCCAGTACTTC. Translating gives CSARTAQIVQETQYF.

The V call is TRBV12-3 or TRBV12-4, the J call TRBJ1-5; possible D gene TRBD1, 6 bases. Trimming cost V 3 bases and J 1 base, with 10 bases left between them. This CDR3 has 15 amino acids. The chain's CDR3 is CASSFYRESNQPQHF. In DNA, the CDR3 is TGTGCCAGCAGTTTTTACAGGGAAAGCAATCAGCCCCAGCATTTT.

The CDR3 reads CASSEATGFGGYTF. The CDR3 region has the DNA TGTGCCAGCAGTGAAGCCACAGGTTTTGGGGGCTACACCTTC. V and J are TRBV6-1 and TRBJ1-2, with D perhaps TRBD1 (5 bases). V was trimmed by 0 bases and J by 8 bases, leaving 13 bases between them. From germline, CDR1 is MNHNS and CDR2 SASEGT. The CDR3 totals 14 residues.

The V and J genes are TRBV6-5 and TRBJ1-3; no reliable D call. The CDR3 sequence is 15 residues long. In germline, CDR1 is MNHEY, CDR2 SVGAGI. Trimming took off 2 bases at V and 0 bases at J, with 8 bases between the two ends. This chain's CDR3 is CASSYGRSSGNTIYF. DNA for the CDR3: TGTGCCAGCAGTTACGGCAGGAGCTCTGGAAACACCATATATTTT.

The V and J genes are TRBV6-4 and TRBJ1-2; TRBD1 matches at 8 bases. Trimming took 6 bases from V and 2 from J; bases not matched to a gene: 8. CDR1 is MRHNA and CDR2 is SNTAGT in the germline V gene. The CDR3 consists of 15 residues. CDR3: CASRARQGANYGYTF. For the CDR3, the DNA is TGTGCCAGCAGGGCACGGCAGGGGGCAAACTATGGCTACACCTTC.

Notes on this clonotype: Just one base apart from a much larger clone, this may be a read error. The chain employs TRBV2 and TRBJ1-5; 7 bases are a match to TRBD1. The CDR3 is made up of 17 amino acids. CDR1 and CDR2 from the germline V gene are SNHLY and FYNNEI. The CDR3 loop is CASSEALGTVSNQPRHF. Written as DNA, the CDR3 is TGTGCCAGCAGTGAAGCGCTTGGGACAGTCAGCAATCAGCCCCGGCATTTT.

V and J are TRBV29-1 and TRBJ2-7; D gene uncertain. The CDR3 is 14 amino acids. Trimming removed 1 base from V and 3 bases from J, with 13 bases in between. From germline, CDR1 is SQVTM and CDR2 ANQGSEA. The CDR3 sequence: CSVEAGYPNYEQYF. CDR3 nucleotides: TGCAGCGTTGAAGCTGGGTATCCCAACTACGAGCAGTACTTC.

In this sample, this clonotype turned up a few times. The V call is TRBV20-1, the J call TRBJ2-7; D not resolved. The germline gives CDR1 DFQATT, CDR2 SNEGSKA (reference sequence). Trimming shortened V by 6 bases and J by 0 bases, and 12 bases separated the two germline ends. There are 13 residues in the CDR3. As DNA, the CDR3 is TGCAGTGCAGACGGACCGAGCTCCTACGAGCAGTACTTC. It is translated as CSADGPSSYEQYF.

The rearrangement links TRBV24-1 to TRBJ1-3; a weak D match, TRBD1 (6 bases). CDR3 length: 17 residues. The germline V and J ends were trimmed by 5 bases and 8 bases, with 24 bases remaining between them. CDR1 is KGHDR, CDR2 SFDVKD, per germline. The CDR3 DNA sequence: TGTGCCACCAGTGTATTCATTTGGGGGGCTGTGGGGGACACCATATATTTT. Encoded protein: CATSVFIWGAVGDTIYF.

This clonotype was observed a handful of times. The chain recombines TRBV6-2 or TRBV6-3 with TRBJ1-5, with D possibly being TRBD1 (5 bases). Germline V gives CDR1 MNHEY, CDR2 SVGEGT. CDR3 length: 12 amino acids. V was cut by 9 bases and J by 8 bases, with 14 bases left in between. Written as DNA, the CDR3 is TGTGCCAGTAGGCGGGGGGAAGAGCCCCAGCATTTT. It specifies CASRRGEEPQHF.

This clonotype was detected many times. The gene calls are TRBV24-1 and TRBJ2-5, with no clear D. The V and J ends lost 3 bases and 0 bases respectively, with 7 bases between them. The CDR3 covers 14 residues. Germline loops: CDR1 KGHDR, CDR2 SFDVKD. CDR3 coding DNA: TGTGCCACCAGTGATCCATGTGACCAAGAGACCCAGTACTTC. This encodes CATSDPCDQETQYF.

This clonotype was found once. The V gene is TRBV7-2, the J gene TRBJ2-7; tentative D call: TRBD2 (5 bases). The germline V gene encodes CDR1 SGHTA and CDR2 FQGNSA. V was shortened by 0 bases and J by 4 bases, with 13 bases between the two germline ends. The CDR3 extends over 15 amino acids. CDR3 DNA sequence: TGTGCCAGCAGCTTAGCCCAGGACCGGGGATACGAGCAGTACTTC. It codes for CASSLAQDRGYEQYF.

As concerns this clonotype: A much larger clone lies a single base off, so this may be a read error. The chain recombines TRBV27 with TRBJ1-5; no clear D gene. CDR3 size: 13 residues. The ends were cut back, 3 bases at V and 9 bases at J, with 12 bases in the middle. Germline V gene lookup returns CDR1 MNHEY and CDR2 SMNVEV (reference sequence). The CDR3 loop is CASSFTGDRPQHF. DNA of the CDR3: TGTGCCAGCAGTTTTACCGGGGATCGGCCCCAGCATTTT.

This clonotype was detected a few times. The rearrangement uses TRBV30 and TRBJ1-1; no definite D call. Germline V gene lookup returns CDR1 GTSNPN and CDR2 SVGIG (reference sequence). This CDR3 has 11 amino acids. Trimming took 4 bases from V and 10 from J, leaving 13 bases between them. The CDR3, as DNA: TGTGCCTGGACCCGGACCAGCGGAGCTTTCTTT. Amino acids: CAWTRTSGAFF.

The rearrangement links TRBV11-2 to TRBJ1-2; D possibly corresponds to TRBD1 (5 bases). The germline CDR1 and CDR2 sequences are SGHAT and FQNNGV. The CDR3 extends over 15 amino acids. V was trimmed by 5 bases and J by 3 bases, leaving 16 bases between them. CDR3 amino acids: CASSTRTPRHYGYTF. The CDR3 DNA sequence: TGTGCCAGCAGCACAAGGACACCTCGGCACTATGGCTACACCTTC.

This chain uses TRBV12-3 or TRBV12-4 with TRBJ1-5; 12 bases are shared with TRBD1. V was clipped by 5 bases and J by 6 bases; unmatched bases: 8. CDR3 length: 16 amino acids. CDR3 sequence: CASSKWDRGQFQPQHF. CDR3 in DNA: TGTGCCAGCAGTAAGTGGGACAGGGGGCAATTTCAGCCCCAGCATTTT.

Notes on this clonotype: At one boundary the junction diverges from the germline segment, which might be a read error. The chain carries TRBV9 and TRBJ2-2, with 11 nucleotides matching TRBD2. Germline CDR1 SGDLS, CDR2 YYNGEE. The CDR3 spans 15 residues. The CDR3 nucleotides read TGTGCCGGCAGCGTAACTAGCGGGAGTTCCGGGGAGCTGTTTTTT. It specifies CAGSVTSGSSGELFF. The complete variable domain, with remaining parts taken from reference TRBV9 and TRBJ2-2, reads DSGVTQTPKHLITATGQRVTLRCSPRSGDLSVYWYQQSLDQGLQFLIQYYNGEERAKGNILERFSAQQFPDLHSELNLSSLELGDSALYFCAGSVTSGSSGELFFGEGSRLTVL.

V usage is TRBV25-1 and J usage is TRBJ2-7; 11 bases agree with TRBD1. The junction had 5 bases not matched to a gene; V was cut back by 11 bases and J by 5 bases. The CDR3 contains 12 residues. Per germline, CDR1 MGHDK and CDR2 SYGVNS. This chain's CDR3 is CASKDRGHEQYF. The CDR3 region has the DNA TGTGCCTCAAAGGACAGGGGGCACGAGCAGTACTTC.

This clonotype has a single count. This chain links TRBV12-3 or TRBV12-4 with TRBJ1-3; a possible D gene is TRBD1 (6 bases). V shed 5 bases and J shed 4 bases, with 15 bases lying between them. The CDR3 totals 15 residues. The CDR3 here is CASSLLGGAGNTIYF. The CDR3 nucleotides read TGTGCCAGCAGTCTCCTTGGGGGGGCCGGAAACACCATATATTTT.

The V gene is TRBV30, the J gene TRBJ1-1, with D possibly matching TRBD1 (5 bases). The CDR3 consists of 15 residues. V lost 1 base, J lost 0 bases, and 12 bases lay in between. Germline loops: CDR1 GTSNPN, CDR2 SVGIG (reference sequence). The CDR3 bases are TGTGCCTGGAGTGCCCGACAGAAAATGAACACTGAAGCTTTCTTT. Protein sequence: CAWSARQKMNTEAFF. The variable domain in full, completed from reference TRBV30 and TRBJ1-1, reads SQTIHQWPATLVQPVGSPLSLECTVEGTSNPNLYWYRQAAGRGLQLLFYSVGIGQISSEVPQNLSASRPQDRQFILSSKKLLLSDSGFYLCAWSARQKMNTEAFFGQGTRLTVV.

The chain has TRBV12-3 or TRBV12-4 and TRBJ2-2; 7 positions agree with TRBD1. This CDR3 has 14 residues. Trimming at V came to 2 bases and at J to 3 bases, leaving 0 bases not matched to a gene. CDR3 sequence reads: CASSLQGDTGELFF. Written as DNA, the CDR3 is TGTGCCAGCAGTTTACAGGGGGACACCGGGGAGCTGTTTTTT.